This record concerns one TCR beta chain sequence. The sample originates from a study of blood T cells in healthy people across ages. Germline CDR1 reads LGHNA; CDR2 reads YSLEER. The CDR3 runs 13 residues. Trimming stripped 5 bases from V and 5 bases from J, with 12 bases between. A second PCR, run for roughly 7 to 12 cycles, used a sample-barcoded 5' primer plus a J-beta primer mix. TCRdb called the 5' RACE reads again in MiXCR, with one record for every CDR3 protein. The sample carries 550,000 to 600,000 distinct CDR3 sequences, roughly 29% recorded once. The chain employs TRBV4-3 and TRBJ2-5; no reliable D call. Sequenced sample: blood. The TCR comes from a woman in her 70s in good health. CDR3 protein: CASSAKPGETQYF. The DNA of the CDR3 is TGCGCCAGCAGCGCTAAGCCCGGGGAGACCCAGTACTTC.